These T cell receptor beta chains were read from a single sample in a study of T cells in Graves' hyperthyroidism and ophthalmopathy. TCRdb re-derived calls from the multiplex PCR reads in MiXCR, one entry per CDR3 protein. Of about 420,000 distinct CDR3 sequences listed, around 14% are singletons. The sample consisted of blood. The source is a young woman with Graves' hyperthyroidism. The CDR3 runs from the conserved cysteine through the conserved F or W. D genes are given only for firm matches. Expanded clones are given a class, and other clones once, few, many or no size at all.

TGTGCCAGCAGCTTGTCGTTAGACAGCACAGATACGCAGTATTTT	CASSLSLDSTDTQYF	TRBJ2-3	TRBV5-4	NA	NA
TGTGCCAGCAGCCCCTCCGCCGGGGGCAATCAGCCCCAGCATTTT	CASSPSAGGNQPQHF	TRBJ1-5	TRBV9	NA	many
TGTGCCAGCAGTGAAGCTCGGAGCTCCTACAATGAGCAGTTCTTC	CASSEARSSYNEQFF	TRBJ2-1	TRBV2	NA	many
TGCAGTGCTAGCGAGGGAGGGTACTATGGCTACACCTTC	CSASEGGYYGYTF	TRBJ1-2	TRBV20-1	NA	many
TGTGCCAGCACGGTAGGCGCCAGGGTGGATGAGCAGTTCTTC	CASTVGARVDEQFF	TRBJ2-1	TRBV6-2/TRBV6-3	NA	NA
TGTGCCTGGAGGCTGCTAGCGAACACCGGGGAGCTGTTTTTT	CAWRLLANTGELFF	TRBJ2-2	TRBV30	NA	many
TGTGCCAGCAGTTACCCGGGACAGGGGGCGCGGAACTATGGCTACACCTTC	CASSYPGQGARNYGYTF	TRBJ1-2	TRBV6-5	TRBD1	many
TGTGCCAGCAGTACCCGGACAGGGGAGGGCACAGATACGCAGTATTTT	CASSTRTGEGTDTQYF	TRBJ2-3	TRBV12-3/TRBV12-4	TRBD1	many
TGTGCCAGCAGTGACTCGGCTAGCGGGGGGGCGGATACGCAGTATTTT	CASSDSASGGADTQYF	TRBJ2-3	TRBV6-4	TRBD2	NA
TGTGCCAGCAGCTTAGCCCCGACAGGGAACTATGGCTACACCTTC	CASSLAPTGNYGYTF	TRBJ1-2	TRBV11-2	TRBD1	many
TGTGCCAGCAGCTTAGAACTAGCGGGGTTTTACGAGCAGTACTTC	CASSLELAGFYEQYF	TRBJ2-7	TRBV7-2	TRBD2	many
TGTGCCAGCAGCTTAGGACAGGGGGCGACCGGGGAGCTGTTTTTT	CASSLGQGATGELFF	TRBJ2-2	TRBV11-2	TRBD1	many
TGTGCCAGCAGTTTAATGCAGACAGACCCTAATGAAAAACTGTTTTTT	CASSLMQTDPNEKLFF	TRBJ1-4	TRBV28	NA	few
TGTGCCAGCAGTGAGGGACAGGGCTACACCTTC	CASSEGQGYTF	TRBJ1-2	TRBV2	TRBD1	many
TGTGCCAGCAGCTTCCTTGCAGGGCGGGAAAGTGAGCAGTTCTTC	CASSFLAGRESEQFF	TRBJ2-1	TRBV7-3	NA	many
TGTGCCAGCAGCGCACCCTACGAGCAGTACTTC	CASSAPYEQYF	TRBJ2-7	TRBV11-2	NA	many
TGTGCCATCAGTGAGTCCGGATCGCCCTCTGAGGGCCATGAGCAGTTCTTC	CAISESGSPSEGHEQFF	TRBJ2-1	TRBV10-3	NA	many
TGTGCCAGCAGCTTATTTAGCGGGGGAACCTACGAGCAGTACTTC	CASSLFSGGTYEQYF	TRBJ2-7	TRBV7-9	TRBD2	NA
TGTGCCAGCGCGGTCGGGGTTAGCGGGAGTTACAATGAGCAGTTCTTC	CASAVGVSGSYNEQFF	TRBJ2-1	TRBV5-4	TRBD2	NA
TGCAGTGCGGGGCAGGGGGCGCAATCCGCTGGGGCCAACGTCCTGACTTTC	CSAGQGAQSAGANVLTF	TRBJ2-6	TRBV20-1	TRBD1	NA
TGCGCCAGCAGCCTACGCCCTATGACTAGCGGGCTGAGCTACGAGCAGTACTTC	CASSLRPMTSGLSYEQYF	TRBJ2-7	TRBV5-1	TRBD2	many
TGTGCCAGCAGCCTTAGCGGGAGCCCAGATACGCAGTATTTT	CASSLSGSPDTQYF	TRBJ2-3	TRBV13	TRBD2	NA
TGTGCCAGCAGCGGAGGGACAGCTAATCAGCCCCAGCATTTT	CASSGGTANQPQHF	TRBJ1-5	TRBV9	TRBD1	many
TGTGCCAGCAGTTTAGACACAGGTACTGAAGCTTTCTTT	CASSLDTGTEAFF	TRBJ1-1	TRBV12-3/TRBV12-4	NA	many
TGTGCCAGCAGCTCAAGTATTCCGGGAGGTTGGGTAGTCGAGCAGTACTTC	CASSSSIPGGWVVEQYF	TRBJ2-7	TRBV7-2	TRBD2	many
TGTGCCGGGGGAGCCCGATTCAATCTAAGCTCCTACAATGAGCAGTTCTTC	CAGGARFNLSSYNEQFF	TRBJ2-1	TRBV7-9	NA	many
TGTGCCAGCAGCCCCCCGGAGCTAGCCTACAATGAGCAGTTCTTC	CASSPPELAYNEQFF	TRBJ2-1	TRBV7-2	NA	few
TGTGCCAGCAGTTACGACCCAGGGACTCCGAGAGACTACGAGCAGTACTTC	CASSYDPGTPRDYEQYF	TRBJ2-7	TRBV6-2/TRBV6-3	NA	many
TGTGCCAGCAGCGTAGTAGGCGGCGGGGGGAGTAGCACAGATACGCAGTATTTT	CASSVVGGGGSSTDTQYF	TRBJ2-3	TRBV9	TRBD2	few
TGTGCCAGCAGCGAGGACTGGTCGAGGGAAGAGACCCAGTACTTC	CASSEDWSREETQYF	TRBJ2-5	TRBV7-2	NA	many
TGTGCCAGCAGTTTGGGACAGGGCCGTAATCAGCCCCAGCATTTT	CASSLGQGRNQPQHF	TRBJ1-5	TRBV12-3/TRBV12-4	TRBD1	many
TGTGCCAGCAGCCTCAGGATTAGCAATCAGCCCCAGCATTTT	CASSLRISNQPQHF	TRBJ1-5	TRBV12-3/TRBV12-4	NA	many
TGTGCCAGCAACATTGTCGGGGGTACCGGCCCGAGCACCGGGGAGCTGTTTTTT	CASNIVGGTGPSTGELFF	TRBJ2-2	TRBV12-3/TRBV12-4	NA	many
TGCAGTGCTAAATTGTGGGGGATGCGAGGACTGTTTTTT	CSAKLWGMRGLFF	TRBJ1-4	TRBV20-1	NA	few
TGTGCCAGCAGTTTGGACGGCGGGAGGGGAATAGAGACCCAGTACTTC	CASSLDGGRGIETQYF	TRBJ2-5	TRBV27	TRBD2	many
TGTGCCAGCACCTCAGCAGGGGAGAACACTGAAGCTTTCTTT	CASTSAGENTEAFF	TRBJ1-1	TRBV6-1	NA	many
TGTGCCAGCAGCTACTGGGACGGTACCACAGATACGCAGTATTTT	CASSYWDGTTDTQYF	TRBJ2-3	TRBV7-6	NA	NA
TGTGCCAGCAGGACCACAGGGAGCTCCTACGAGCAGTACTTC	CASRTTGSSYEQYF	TRBJ2-7	TRBV5-6	NA	many
TGTGCCAGCAGCTTGGGGGGGAATGATCAGCCCCAGCATTTT	CASSLGGNDQPQHF	TRBJ1-5	TRBV7-8	NA	many
TGTGCCAGCAGGTACAGGGGAGCGAACACTGAAGCTTTCTTT	CASRYRGANTEAFF	TRBJ1-1	TRBV2	TRBD1	many
TGTGCCAGCAGTTTATCCGAGGGGGCTAGAAACATTCAGTACTTC	CASSLSEGARNIQYF	TRBJ2-4	TRBV12-3/TRBV12-4	TRBD1	many
TGTGCCACCAGTGACCCGGAAGGACAGCACAATGAGCAGTTCTTC	CATSDPEGQHNEQFF	TRBJ2-1	TRBV24-1	NA	many
TGTGCCACCAGTGATTTCATTGGGACTAGCAGGGAGACCCAGTACTTC	CATSDFIGTSRETQYF	TRBJ2-5	TRBV24-1	TRBD2	few